This T cell receptor beta chain was sequenced during a study of early T cells in non-severe SARS-CoV-2 infection. Looking at the study overall: The study sequenced bulk RNA from unsorted whole blood, with chains unpaired.

The CDR3 sequence is 16 residues long. Germline V CDR1 and CDR2: WSHSY, SAAADI. The V gene end was trimmed by 3 bases and the J gene end by 4 bases; junction bases not matched to a gene: 9. Study conclusions and caveats: Anti-spike CD8 responses were favored by VDJdb matching, which missed private and CD4 specificities.

This clonotype was counted ten times or more. Its antigen is not identified. In the library, individual cDNA molecules carried attached unique molecular identifiers. TCRdb re-called the 5' RACE reads with MiXCR, one entry per CDR3 protein. The sample includes tens of thousands of distinct CDR3 sequences, approximately 9% of them seen just once. The source is an adult who was a healthcare worker with PCR-confirmed SARS-CoV-2 infection or an uninfected control (not recorded which). V gene TRBV10-2 combines with J gene TRBJ1-1; 9 bases are shared with TRBD1. The sequencing used whole blood, collected at baseline. Written as DNA, the CDR3 is TGCGCCAGCAGTGATACCGGGACAGGGTTGAGCACTGAAGCTTTCTTT. Translating gives CASSDTGTGLSTEAFF.